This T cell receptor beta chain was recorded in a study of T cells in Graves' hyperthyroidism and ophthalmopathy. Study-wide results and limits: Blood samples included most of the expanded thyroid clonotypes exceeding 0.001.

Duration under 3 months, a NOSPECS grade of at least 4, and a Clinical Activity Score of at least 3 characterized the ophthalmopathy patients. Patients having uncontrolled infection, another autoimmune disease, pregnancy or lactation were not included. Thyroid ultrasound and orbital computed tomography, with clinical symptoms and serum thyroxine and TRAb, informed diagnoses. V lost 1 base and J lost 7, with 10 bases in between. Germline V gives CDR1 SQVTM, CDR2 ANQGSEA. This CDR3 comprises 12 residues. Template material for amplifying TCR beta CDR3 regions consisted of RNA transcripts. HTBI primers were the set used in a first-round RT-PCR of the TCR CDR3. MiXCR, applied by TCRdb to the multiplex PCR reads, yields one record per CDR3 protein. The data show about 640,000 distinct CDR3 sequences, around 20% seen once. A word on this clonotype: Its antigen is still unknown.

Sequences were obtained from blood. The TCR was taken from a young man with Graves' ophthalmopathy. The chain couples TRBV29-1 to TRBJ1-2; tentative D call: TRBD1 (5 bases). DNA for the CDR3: TGCAGCGTTGAAGGGGCAGGGTTTGGCTACACCTTC. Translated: CSVEGAGFGYTF.